This TCR beta chain originates from a study of shared clonotypes between healthy human individuals. The wider study: For every donor, three CD4 naive, three CD4 memory, two CD8 naive and one CD8 memory plates were used. General study findings and limits: A handful of donors showed sharing of around 5% of naive CD4 clonotypes.

This CDR3 is 14 amino acids long. V lost 9 bases and J 2 bases, leaving 17 bases between the germline ends. Germline V gene lookup returns CDR1 SNHLY and CDR2 FYNNEI. Profiled with immunoSEQ multiplex PCR; TCRdb holds only in-frame clones, not every one. The sample contains some 1,600,000 clones, 98% of which appear only once. Donors had no recently reported acute infections or vaccinations and were HIV-negative. There were only Caucasian adults among the donors, and all lived in Nashville, Tennessee. Notes on this clone: Its target is not known.

This chain joins TRBV2 and TRBJ2-7, with D possibly matching TRBD1 (6 bases). The sequence came from a man aged 25-40 years in good health. Sequenced sample: naive CD4+ T cells sorted from blood. As to subset: CD45RA+ positively selected. The DNA of the CDR3 is TGTGCCAGTTCCGGGACACAGCTCACCTACGAGCAGTACTTC. As protein: CASSGTQLTYEQYF. The complete variable domain, with remaining parts taken from reference TRBV2 and TRBJ2-7, reads EPEVTQTPSHQVTQMGQEVILRCVPISNHLYFYWYRQILGQKVEFLVSFYNNEISEKSEIFDDQFSVERPDGSNFTLKIRSTKLEDSAMYFCASSGTQLTYEQYFGPGTRLTVT.